The T cell receptor beta chain described here comes from a study of blood T cell repertoires in COVID-19. Study overall: Sites across the United States, Italy and Spain contributed samples from acute and convalescent COVID-19. T cells, B-cell-depleted T cells, or PBMCs supplied cDNA or gDNA.

Clones were read by immunoSEQ multiplex PCR, and TCRdb kept only the in-frame ones, dropping some. Here the sample spans 65,000 to 75,000 clones, roughly nine tenths being singletons. The origin of this receptor is a man aged 45 to 65 with active COVID-19. The sample comprised peripheral blood.

The CDR3 is CASSILAGSGNTIYF. The CDR3 DNA follows: TGTGCCAGCAGTATCCTCGCAGGGTCTGGAAACACCATATATTTT. The rearrangement joins TRBV27 to TRBJ1-3; tentatively, D is TRBD1 (5 bases). V dropped 5 bases and J dropped 1 base, with 12 bases sitting between them. This CDR3 has 15 residues. Germline CDR1 MNHEY, CDR2 SMNVEV (reference sequence).